The sequence of this T cell receptor (beta chain) was determined in a study of blood T cells in healthy people across ages. Through a sample-barcoded 5' primer and a J-beta primer mix, a second PCR was run for 7 to 11 cycles. TCRdb recomputed calls from the 5' RACE reads with MiXCR, one row per CDR3 protein. The sample carries approximately 1,000,000 distinct CDR3 sequences, more than 30% recorded once. This clonotype appeared a few times. Sequences were obtained from blood. This receptor was taken from a man aged 18 to 30 in good health.

As DNA, the CDR3 is TGTGCCAGCAGCCCCCGACTAGCGGGGGGCACCGGGGAGCTGTTTTTT. Residues: CASSPRLAGGTGELFF. The V and J genes are TRBV4-2 and TRBJ2-2; 13 nucleotides align to TRBD2. Germline V gene lookup returns CDR1 LGHNA and CDR2 YNFKEQ. This CDR3 region has 16 residues. Unmatched junction bases numbered 3, after V lost 4 bases and J lost 4 bases.